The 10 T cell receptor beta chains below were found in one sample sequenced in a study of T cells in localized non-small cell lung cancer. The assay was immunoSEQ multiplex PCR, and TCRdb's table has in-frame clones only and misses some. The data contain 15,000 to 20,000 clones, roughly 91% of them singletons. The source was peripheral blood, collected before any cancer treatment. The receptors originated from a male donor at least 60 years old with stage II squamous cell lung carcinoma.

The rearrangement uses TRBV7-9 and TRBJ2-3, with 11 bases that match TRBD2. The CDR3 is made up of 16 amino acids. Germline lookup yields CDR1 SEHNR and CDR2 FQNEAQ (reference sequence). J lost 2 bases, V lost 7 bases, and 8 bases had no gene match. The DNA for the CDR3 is TGTGCCAGCACGACGCCGGGACTAGCGGTCACAGATACGCAGTATTTT. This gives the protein CASTTPGLAVTDTQYF.

The chain's CDR3 is CASSQDSGRVPYNEQFF. CDR3 in DNA: TGCGCCAGCAGCCAAGATTCCGGGAGGGTTCCCTACAATGAGCAGTTCTTC. The chain carries TRBV4-1 and TRBJ2-1, with TRBD2 matching 8 bases. J gave up 2 bases and V 0 bases, and 6 bases lay outside the gene matches. The CDR3 is 17 residues long. CDR1 is MGHRA, CDR2 YSYEKL, per germline.

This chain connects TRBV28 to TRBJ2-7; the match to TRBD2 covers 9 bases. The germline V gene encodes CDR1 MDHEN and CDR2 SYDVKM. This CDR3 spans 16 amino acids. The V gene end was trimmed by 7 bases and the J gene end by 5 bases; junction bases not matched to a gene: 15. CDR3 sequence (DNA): TGTGCCAGCACCTTATATTCCGGGACTAGCTACGACGAGCAGTACTTC. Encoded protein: CASTLYSGTSYDEQYF.

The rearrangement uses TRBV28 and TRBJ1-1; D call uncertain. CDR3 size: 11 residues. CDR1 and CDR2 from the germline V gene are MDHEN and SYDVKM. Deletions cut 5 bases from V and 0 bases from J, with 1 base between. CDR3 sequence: CASSVNTEAFF. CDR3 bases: TGTGCCAGCAGTGTGAACACTGAAGCTTTCTTT. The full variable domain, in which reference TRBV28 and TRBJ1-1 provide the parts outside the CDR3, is DVKVTQSSRYLVKRTGEKVFLECVQDMDHENMFWYRQDPGLGLRLIYFSYDVKMKEKGDIPEGYSVSREKKERFSLILESASTNQTSMYLCASSVNTEAFFGQGTRLTVV.

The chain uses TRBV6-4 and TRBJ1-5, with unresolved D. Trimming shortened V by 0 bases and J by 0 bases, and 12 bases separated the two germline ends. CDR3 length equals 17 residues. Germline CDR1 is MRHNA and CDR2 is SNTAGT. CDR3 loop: CASSDSCRQYSNQPQHF. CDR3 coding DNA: TGTGCCAGCAGTGACTCATGCCGGCAGTATAGCAATCAGCCCCAGCATTTT.

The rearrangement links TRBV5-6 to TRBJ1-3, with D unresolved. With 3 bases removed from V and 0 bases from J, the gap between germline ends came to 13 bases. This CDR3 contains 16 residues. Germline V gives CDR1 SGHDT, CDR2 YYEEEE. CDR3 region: CASSSRTAASGNTIYF. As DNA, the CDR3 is TGTGCCAGCAGCTCCCGGACGGCTGCCTCTGGAAACACCATATATTTT.

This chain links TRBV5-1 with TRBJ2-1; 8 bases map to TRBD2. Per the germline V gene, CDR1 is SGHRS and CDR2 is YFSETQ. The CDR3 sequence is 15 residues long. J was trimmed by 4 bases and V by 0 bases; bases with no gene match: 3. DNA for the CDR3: TGCGCCAGCAGCTTGGGCACTAGCGGTTACAATGAGCAGTTCTTC. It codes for CASSLGTSGYNEQFF.

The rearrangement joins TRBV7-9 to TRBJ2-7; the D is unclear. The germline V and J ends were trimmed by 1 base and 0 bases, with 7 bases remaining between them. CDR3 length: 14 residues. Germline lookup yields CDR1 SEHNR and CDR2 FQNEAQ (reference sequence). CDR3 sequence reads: CASSLVAHSYEQYF. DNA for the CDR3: TGTGCCAGCAGCTTAGTTGCCCACTCCTACGAGCAGTACTTC.

The CDR3 DNA is TGTGCCAGCGGGCTCGGAGGGAATAACTATGGCTACACCTTC. It yields the protein CASGLGGNNYGYTF. The V call is TRBV2, the J call TRBJ1-2; D gene uncertain. CDR1 is SNHLY, CDR2 FYNNEI, per germline. Trimming took 8 bases from V and 1 from J, leaving 14 bases between them. The length of the CDR3 is 14 residues. The whole variable domain, filled in from reference TRBV2 and TRBJ1-2, reads EPEVTQTPSHQVTQMGQEVILRCVPISNHLYFYWYRQILGQKVEFLVSFYNNEISEKSEIFDDQFSVERPDGSNFTLKIRSTKLEDSAMYFCASGLGGNNYGYTFGSGTRLTVV.

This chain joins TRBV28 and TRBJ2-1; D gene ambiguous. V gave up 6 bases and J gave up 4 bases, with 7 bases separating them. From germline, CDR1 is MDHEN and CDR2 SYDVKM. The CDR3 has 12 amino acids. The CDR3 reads CASRAPYNEQFF. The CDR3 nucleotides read TGTGCCAGCAGGGCGCCGTACAATGAGCAGTTCTTC.